This T cell receptor (beta chain) was captured in a study of blood T cell repertoires in COVID-19. Looking at the study overall: Material from acute and convalescent COVID-19 was sourced from the United States, Italy and Spain. PBMCs, B-cell-depleted T cells, or T cells were the source of the cDNA or gDNA that made up the material.

Original data processing: Nucleated cell number was recorded as an estimate derived from reference gene primer amplification. The protocol was immunoSEQ multiplex PCR, while the TCRdb copy is restricted to in-frame clones and leaves out a portion. That table is the source of V, J and clone size, and D and trimming were worked out from the DNA. The data contain tens of thousands of clones, almost 90% of them seen just once; the ten biggest clones take up 14%. Germline loops: CDR1 SEHNR, CDR2 FQNEAQ (reference sequence). V shed 6 bases, J shed 7 bases, and the junction held 11 bases outside the gene matches. This CDR3 spans 15 amino acids.

Sequenced input: peripheral blood. The chain links TRBV7-9 to TRBJ1-4; TRBD1 agrees at 7 bases. The TCR comes from a human donor in a cohort sampled during active COVID-19. The CDR3 spells CASRTRGQGGEKLFF. The DNA for the CDR3 is TGTGCCAGCAGAACCCGAGGGCAGGGGGGTGAAAAACTGTTTTTT.